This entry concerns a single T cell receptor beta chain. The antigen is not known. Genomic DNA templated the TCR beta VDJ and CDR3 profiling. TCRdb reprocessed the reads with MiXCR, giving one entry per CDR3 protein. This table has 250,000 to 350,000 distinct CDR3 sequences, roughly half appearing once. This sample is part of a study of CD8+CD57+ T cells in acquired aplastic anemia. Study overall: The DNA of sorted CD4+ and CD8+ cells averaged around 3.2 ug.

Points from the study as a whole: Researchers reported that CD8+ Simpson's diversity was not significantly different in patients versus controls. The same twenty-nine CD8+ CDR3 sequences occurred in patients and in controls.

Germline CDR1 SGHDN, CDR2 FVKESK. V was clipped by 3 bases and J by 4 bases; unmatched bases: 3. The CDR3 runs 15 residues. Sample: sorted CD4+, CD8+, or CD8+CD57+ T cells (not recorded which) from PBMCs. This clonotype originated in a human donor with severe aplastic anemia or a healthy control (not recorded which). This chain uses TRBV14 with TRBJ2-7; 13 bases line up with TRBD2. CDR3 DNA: TGTGCCAGCAGCCACCGACTAGCGGGGGGTTACGAGCAGTACTTC. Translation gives CASSHRLAGGYEQYF.